One sample yielded the 8 T cell receptor beta chains listed below, sequenced in a study of blood T cell repertoires in COVID-19. Sequencing was performed with immunoSEQ multiplex PCR; in TCRdb, only in-frame clones are kept and a portion is missing. The data hold 70,000 to 95,000 clones, with under 85% observed a single time. The specimen was peripheral blood. Every receptor here comes from a human donor in a cohort sampled during active COVID-19.

V gene TRBV5-1 combines with J gene TRBJ1-1; TRBD1 might be the D (5 bases). The CDR3 loop spans 14 amino acids. Trimming left V 2 bases short and J 6 bases short, with 14 bases between. The germline V gene has CDR1 SGHRS and CDR2 YFSETQ. The CDR3 protein is CASSFSGMSAEAFF. The DNA for the CDR3 is TGCGCCAGCAGCTTTTCAGGGATGAGCGCTGAAGCTTTCTTT.

The DNA for the CDR3 is TGTGCCAGCAGAGGGGGCAGTGGAGTTTACAATGAGCAGTTCTTC. It codes for CASRGGSGVYNEQFF. The chain carries TRBV2 and TRBJ2-1; 7 bases are shared with TRBD1. Trimming removed 6 bases from V and 4 bases from J; junction bases left unmatched: 9. The germline V gene encodes CDR1 SNHLY and CDR2 FYNNEI. CDR3 length: 15 residues.

This clone has a handful of counts. This sequence joins TRBV12-3 or TRBV12-4 and TRBJ2-7; D is undetermined. V was shortened by 6 bases and J by 0 bases, with 6 bases between the two germline ends. The CDR3 is 12 amino acids. The CDR3 reads CASRLSSYEQYF. The CDR3 coding sequence is TGTGCCAGCAGGTTGAGCTCCTACGAGCAGTACTTC.

The rearrangement uses TRBV6-5 and TRBJ2-7; D call uncertain. The V end lost 6 bases, the J end lost 4 bases, and 7 bases lay between the germline ends. This CDR3 contains 11 residues. CDR1 MNHEY and CDR2 SVGAGI come from the germline V gene. The CDR3 loop reads CASSETYEQYF. In DNA, the CDR3 is TGTGCCAGCAGCGAGACTTACGAGCAGTACTTC.

The rearrangement links TRBV5-4 to TRBJ2-7; TRBD1 aligns across 8 bases. Germline V gives CDR1 SGHNT, CDR2 YYREEE (reference sequence). The CDR3 covers 14 residues. V dropped 4 bases and J dropped 6; count of bases not matched to a gene: 9. For the CDR3, the DNA is TGTGCCAGCAGCGCCCGGGACAGGTCGCCCGAGCAGTACTTC. It translates to CASSARDRSPEQYF.

CDR3 bases: TGTGCCAGCAGCATCCCCTCTGGGGCCAACGTCCTGACTTTC. Translation gives CASSIPSGANVLTF. The chain recombines TRBV28 with TRBJ2-6, with unresolved D. Trimming cost V 6 bases and J 0 bases, with 6 bases left between them. CDR3 length equals 14 residues. The germline V gene encodes CDR1 MDHEN and CDR2 SYDVKM.

The chain couples TRBV15 to TRBJ2-1; D perhaps matches TRBD2 (6 bases). Germline-derived CDR1 and CDR2 are LNHNV and YYDKDF (reference sequence). Trimming took 3 bases from V and 10 from J, leaving 16 bases between them. The CDR3 runs to 14 residues. CDR3 sequence: CATSSAGLGREQFF. The CDR3 coding sequence is TGTGCCACCAGCAGCGCGGGACTGGGACGCGAGCAGTTCTTC.

V is TRBV5-1 and J is TRBJ2-7; D remains ambiguous. V was pared by 1 base and J by 3 bases, with 5 bases between. The germline gives CDR1 SGHRS, CDR2 YFSETQ. This CDR3 is built from 12 residues. CDR3 DNA sequence: TGCGCCAGCAGCTTGACTCGCTACGAGCAGTACTTC. Amino acids: CASSLTRYEQYF.